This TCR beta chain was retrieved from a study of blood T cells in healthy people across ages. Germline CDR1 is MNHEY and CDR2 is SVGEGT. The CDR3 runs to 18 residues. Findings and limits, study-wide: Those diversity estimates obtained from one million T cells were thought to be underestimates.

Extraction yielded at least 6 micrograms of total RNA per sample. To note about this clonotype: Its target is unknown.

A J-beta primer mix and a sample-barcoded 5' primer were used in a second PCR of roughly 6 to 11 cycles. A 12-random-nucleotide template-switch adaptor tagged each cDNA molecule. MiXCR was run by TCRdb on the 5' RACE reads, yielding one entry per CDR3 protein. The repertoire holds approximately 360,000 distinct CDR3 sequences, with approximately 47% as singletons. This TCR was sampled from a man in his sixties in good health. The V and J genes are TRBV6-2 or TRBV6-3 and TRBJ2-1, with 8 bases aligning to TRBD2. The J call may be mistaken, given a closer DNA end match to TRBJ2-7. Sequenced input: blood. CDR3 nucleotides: TGTGCCAGCAGGCCCACAGGGCGCCGGGGACTAGGCTACAATGAGCAGTACTTC. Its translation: CASRPTGRRGLGYNEQYF.